This T cell receptor (beta chain) was observed in a study of T cell responses to AZD1222 COVID-19 vaccine. Points from the study as a whole: No day 14 peak samples; only post-peak repertoires were characterized. White British ancestry dominated among donors, who included more females, and clonal diversity was possibly underestimated. An increase in Spike-specific TCR breadth and depth was observed after two AZD1222 doses. Nearly half of unique spike-specific TCRs reportedly avoided B.1.351 and B.1.1.7 mutated regions.

TCRdb's copy holds only in-frame clones and misses some; the assay was immunoSEQ multiplex PCR. Counted here are approximately 30,000 clones, more than 70% occurring once; the ten biggest clones make up approximately 5%. This clone occurred once. Its antigen is unidentified. This sequence was found in an adult in good health. The specimen comprised peripheral blood, sampled on day 0 of AZD1222 vaccination.

CDR3 region: CASSKLAGYNEQFF. CDR3 nucleotides: TGTGCCAGTAGTAAACTAGCGGGATACAATGAGCAGTTCTTC. This sequence joins TRBV19 and TRBJ2-1, with TRBD2 matching 10 bases. Germline CDR1 LNHDA, CDR2 SQIVND (reference sequence). The junction had 1 base not matched to a gene; V was cut back by 4 bases and J by 4 bases. This CDR3 is 14 amino acids long.